This TCR beta chain was profiled in a study of synovial regulatory T cells in juvenile arthritis. The study's findings and limits: Synovial Teff and blood CPL repertoires partially overlapped with iaTreg TCR repertoires, which were largely patient-private. Synovial Treg CDR3 sequences overlapped more with iaTregs than other circulating Tregs.

This clone shows up as medium-sized by frequency. Its antigen is undetermined. Data came from immunoSEQ multiplex PCR; TCRdb stores just in-frame clones and leaves some out. The table for this sample gives some 7,000 clones. Germline V lookup: CDR1 MNHNS, CDR2 SASEGT. The CDR3 length is 14 residues. No DNA sequence was recorded. The sample comprised Treg cells from blood. Noted subset: remaining (HLA-DR-negative) circulating blood Treg cells. The chain is built from TRBV6-1 and TRBJ1-1; the TCRdb call, TRBD1, lacks DNA for checking. The TCR comes from a donor aged 2-30 years with juvenile idiopathic arthritis. The CDR3 spells CASKVHRESTEAFF.